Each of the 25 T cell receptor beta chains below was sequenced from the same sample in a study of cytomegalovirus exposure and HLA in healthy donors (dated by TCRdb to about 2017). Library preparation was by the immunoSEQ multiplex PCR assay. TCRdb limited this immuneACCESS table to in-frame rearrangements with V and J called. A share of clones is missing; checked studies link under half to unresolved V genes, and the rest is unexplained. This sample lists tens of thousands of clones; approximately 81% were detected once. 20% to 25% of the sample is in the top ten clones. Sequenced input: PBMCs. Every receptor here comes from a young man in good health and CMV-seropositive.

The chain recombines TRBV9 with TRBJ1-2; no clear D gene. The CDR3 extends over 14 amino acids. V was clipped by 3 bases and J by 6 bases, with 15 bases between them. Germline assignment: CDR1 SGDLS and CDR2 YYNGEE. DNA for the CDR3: TGTGCCAGCAGCGCTTACCTTCACGGAGATGGCTACACCTTC. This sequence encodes CASSAYLHGDGYTF. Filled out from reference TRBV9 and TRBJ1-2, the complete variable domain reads DSGVTQTPKHLITATGQRVTLRCSPRSGDLSVYWYQQSLDQGLQFLIQYYNGEERAKGNILERFSAQQFPDLHSELNLSSLELGDSALYFCASSAYLHGDGYTFGSGTRLTVV.

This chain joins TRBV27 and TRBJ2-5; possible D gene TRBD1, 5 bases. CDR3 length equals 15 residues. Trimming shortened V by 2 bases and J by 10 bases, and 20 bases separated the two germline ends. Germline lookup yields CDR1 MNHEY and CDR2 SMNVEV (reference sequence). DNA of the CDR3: TGTGCCAGCAGTTTAACTCAGGGCCCCAATTTGGGCCAGTACTTC. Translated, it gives CASSLTQGPNLGQYF.

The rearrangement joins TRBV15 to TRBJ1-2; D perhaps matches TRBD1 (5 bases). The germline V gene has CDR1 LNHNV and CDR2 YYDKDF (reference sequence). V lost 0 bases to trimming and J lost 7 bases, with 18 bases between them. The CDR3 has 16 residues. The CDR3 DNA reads TGTGCCACCAGCAGAGATCAGTCCCAGGGAAGGATTGGCTACACCTTC. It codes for CATSRDQSQGRIGYTF.

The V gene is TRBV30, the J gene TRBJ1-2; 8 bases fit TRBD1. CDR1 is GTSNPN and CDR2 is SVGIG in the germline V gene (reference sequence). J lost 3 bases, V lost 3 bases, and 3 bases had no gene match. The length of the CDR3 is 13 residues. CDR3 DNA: TGTGCCTGGAGGGGGACAGGTGACTATGGCTACACCTTC. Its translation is CAWRGTGDYGYTF.

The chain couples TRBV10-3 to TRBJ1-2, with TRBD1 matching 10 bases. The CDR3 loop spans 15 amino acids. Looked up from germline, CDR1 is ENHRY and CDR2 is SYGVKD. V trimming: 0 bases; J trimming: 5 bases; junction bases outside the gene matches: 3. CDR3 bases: TGTGCCATCAGTGAGTCCGGGACAGGGGTGTATGGCTACACCTTC. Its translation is CAISESGTGVYGYTF.

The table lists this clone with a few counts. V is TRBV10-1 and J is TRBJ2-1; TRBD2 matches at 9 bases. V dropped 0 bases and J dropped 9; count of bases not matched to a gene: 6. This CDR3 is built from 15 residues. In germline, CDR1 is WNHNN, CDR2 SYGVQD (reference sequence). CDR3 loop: CASSESIAGVGEQFF. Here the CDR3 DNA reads TGCGCCAGCAGTGAGTCGATAGCGGGAGTAGGTGAGCAGTTCTTC.

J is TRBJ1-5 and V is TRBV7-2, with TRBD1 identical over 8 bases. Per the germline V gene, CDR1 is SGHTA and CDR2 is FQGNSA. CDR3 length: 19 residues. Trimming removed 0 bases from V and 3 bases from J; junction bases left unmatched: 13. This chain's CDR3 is CASSLARRDRYQYNQPQHF. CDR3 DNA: TGTGCCAGCAGCTTAGCCCGCCGGGACAGGTACCAGTACAATCAGCCCCAGCATTTT.

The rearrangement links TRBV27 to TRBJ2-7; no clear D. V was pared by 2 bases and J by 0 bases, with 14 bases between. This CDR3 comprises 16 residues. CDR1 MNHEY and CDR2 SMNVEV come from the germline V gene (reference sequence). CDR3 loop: CASSLVNIRSSYEQYV. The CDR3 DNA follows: TGTGCCAGCAGTTTAGTGAACATCCGGAGCTCCTACGAGCAGTACGTC.

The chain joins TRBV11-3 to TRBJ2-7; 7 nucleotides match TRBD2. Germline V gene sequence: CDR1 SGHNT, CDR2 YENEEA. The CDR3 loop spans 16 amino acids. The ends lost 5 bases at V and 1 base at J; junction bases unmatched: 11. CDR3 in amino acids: CASSPGASGSSYEQYV. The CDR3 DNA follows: TGTGCCAGCAGCCCCGGGGCTAGCGGATCTTCCTACGAGCAGTACGTC.

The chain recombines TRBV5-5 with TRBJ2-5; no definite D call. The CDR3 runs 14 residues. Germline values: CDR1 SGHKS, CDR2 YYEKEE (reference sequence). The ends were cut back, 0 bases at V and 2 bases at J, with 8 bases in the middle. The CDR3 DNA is TGTGCCAGCAGCTTGGCTGCAGTACAAGAGACCCAGTACTTC. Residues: CASSLAAVQETQYF. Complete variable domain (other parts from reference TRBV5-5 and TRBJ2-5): DAGVTQSPTHLIKTRGQQVTLRCSPISGHKSVSWYQQVLGQGPQFIFQYYEKEERGRGNFPDRFSARQFPNYSSELNVNALLLGDSALYLCASSLAAVQETQYFGPGTRLLVL.

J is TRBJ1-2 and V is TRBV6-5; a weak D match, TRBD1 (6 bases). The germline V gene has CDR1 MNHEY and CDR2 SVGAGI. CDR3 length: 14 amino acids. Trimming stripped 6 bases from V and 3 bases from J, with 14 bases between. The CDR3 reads CASSPTGSHYGYTF. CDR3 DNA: TGTGCCAGCAGCCCGACAGGTTCCCACTATGGCTACACCTTC.

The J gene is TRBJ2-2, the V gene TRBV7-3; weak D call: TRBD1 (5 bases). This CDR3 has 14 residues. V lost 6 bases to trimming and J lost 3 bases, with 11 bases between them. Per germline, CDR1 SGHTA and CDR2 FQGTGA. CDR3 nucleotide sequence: TGTGCCAGCAGAGGGGCTCCAGACACCGGGGAGCTGTTTTTT. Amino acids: CASRGAPDTGELFF.

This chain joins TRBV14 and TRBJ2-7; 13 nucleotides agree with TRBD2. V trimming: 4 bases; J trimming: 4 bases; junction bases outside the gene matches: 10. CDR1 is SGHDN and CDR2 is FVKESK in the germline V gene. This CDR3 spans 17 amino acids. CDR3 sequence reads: CASSPVWVTSGRYEQYV. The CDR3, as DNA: TGTGCCAGCAGCCCCGTTTGGGTGACTAGCGGGAGGTACGAGCAGTACGTC.

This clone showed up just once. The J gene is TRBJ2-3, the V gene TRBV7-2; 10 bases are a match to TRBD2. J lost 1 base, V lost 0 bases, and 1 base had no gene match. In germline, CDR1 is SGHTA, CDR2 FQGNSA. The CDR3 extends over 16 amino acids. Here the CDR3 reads CASSLAGTSGTDTQYF. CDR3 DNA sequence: TGTGCCAGCAGCTTAGCGGGGACTAGCGGCACAGATACGCAGTATTTT. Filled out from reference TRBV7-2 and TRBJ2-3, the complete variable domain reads GAGVSQSPSNKVTEKGKDVELRCDPISGHTALYWYRQSLGQGLEFLIYFQGNSAPDKSGLPSDRFSAERTGGSVSTLTIQRTQQEDSAVYLCASSLAGTSGTDTQYFGPGTRLTVL.

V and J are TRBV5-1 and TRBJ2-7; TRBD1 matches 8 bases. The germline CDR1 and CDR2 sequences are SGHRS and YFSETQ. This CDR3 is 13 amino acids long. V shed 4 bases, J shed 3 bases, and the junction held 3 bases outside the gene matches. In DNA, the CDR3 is TGCGCCAGCAGCGGTGGGACAGGCTACGAGCAGTACTTC. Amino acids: CASSGGTGYEQYF.

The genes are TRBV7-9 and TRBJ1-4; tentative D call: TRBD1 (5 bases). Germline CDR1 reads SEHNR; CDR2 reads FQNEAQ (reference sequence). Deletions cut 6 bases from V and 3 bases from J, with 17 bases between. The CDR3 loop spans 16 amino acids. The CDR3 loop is CASSHQTGVPNEKLFF. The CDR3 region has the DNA TGTGCCAGCAGTCATCAAACGGGGGTTCCTAATGAAAAACTGTTTTTT.

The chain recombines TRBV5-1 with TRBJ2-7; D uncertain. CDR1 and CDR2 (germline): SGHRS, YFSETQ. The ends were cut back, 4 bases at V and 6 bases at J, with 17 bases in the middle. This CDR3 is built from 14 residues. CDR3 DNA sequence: TGCGCCAGCAGCCAGCCACCGCAGGAAGGCGAGCAGTACTTC. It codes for CASSQPPQEGEQYF.

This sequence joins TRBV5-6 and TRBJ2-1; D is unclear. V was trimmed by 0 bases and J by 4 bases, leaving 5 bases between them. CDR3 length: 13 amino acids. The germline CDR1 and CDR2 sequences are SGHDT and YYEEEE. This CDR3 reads CASSLGPYNEQFF. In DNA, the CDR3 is TGTGCCAGCAGCTTGGGGCCTTACAATGAGCAGTTCTTC.

CDR3 in amino acids: CASSLPSDRGNTIYF. Here the CDR3 DNA reads TGTGCCAGCAGTTTACCTTCGGACAGGGGGAACACCATATATTTT. The chain recombines TRBV28 with TRBJ1-3; 10 bases are shared with TRBD1. Germline V CDR1 and CDR2: MDHEN, SYDVKM. This CDR3 contains 15 residues. V lost 2 bases, J lost 7 bases, and 5 bases stayed unmatched. Variable domain in full (rest from reference TRBV28 and TRBJ1-3): DVKVTQSSRYLVKRTGEKVFLECVQDMDHENMFWYRQDPGLGLRLIYFSYDVKMKEKGDIPEGYSVSREKKERFSLILESASTNQTSMYLCASSLPSDRGNTIYFGEGSWLTVV.

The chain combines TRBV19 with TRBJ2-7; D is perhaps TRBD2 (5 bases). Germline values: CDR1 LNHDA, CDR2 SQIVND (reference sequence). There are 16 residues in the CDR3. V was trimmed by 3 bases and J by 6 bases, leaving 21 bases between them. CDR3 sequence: CASSIGVGRNNREQYF. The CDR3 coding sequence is TGTGCCAGTAGTATCGGGGTTGGGCGGAACAACCGCGAGCAGTACTTC.

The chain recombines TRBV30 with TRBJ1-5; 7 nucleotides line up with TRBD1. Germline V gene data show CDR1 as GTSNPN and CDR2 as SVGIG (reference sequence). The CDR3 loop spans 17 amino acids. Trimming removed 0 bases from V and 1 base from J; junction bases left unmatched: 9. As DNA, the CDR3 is TGTGCCTGGAGTGTAAAAAATCCAGGGGGGAGCAATCAGCCCCAGCATTTT. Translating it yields CAWSVKNPGGSNQPQHF.

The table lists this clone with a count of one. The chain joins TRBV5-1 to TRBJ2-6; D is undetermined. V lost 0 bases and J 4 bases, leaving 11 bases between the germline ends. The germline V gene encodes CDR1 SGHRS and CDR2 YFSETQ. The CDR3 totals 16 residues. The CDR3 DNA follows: TGCGCCAGCAGCTTGGACACGCAGGTCGGGGCCAACGTCCTGACTTTC. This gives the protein CASSLDTQVGANVLTF.

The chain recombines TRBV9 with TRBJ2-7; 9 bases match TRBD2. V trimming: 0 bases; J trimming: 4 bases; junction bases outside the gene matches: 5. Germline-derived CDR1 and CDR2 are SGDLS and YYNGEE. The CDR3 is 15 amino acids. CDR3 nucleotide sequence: TGTGCCAGCAGCGTAGGTAGCGGGAGTAGGTACGAGCAGTACTTC. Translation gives CASSVGSGSRYEQYF.

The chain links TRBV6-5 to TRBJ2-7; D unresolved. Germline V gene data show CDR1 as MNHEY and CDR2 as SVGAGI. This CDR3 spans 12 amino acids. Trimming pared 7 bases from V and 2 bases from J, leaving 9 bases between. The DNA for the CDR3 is TGTGCCAGCACCTCCCCCCCCTACGAGCAGTACTTC. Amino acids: CASTSPPYEQYF.

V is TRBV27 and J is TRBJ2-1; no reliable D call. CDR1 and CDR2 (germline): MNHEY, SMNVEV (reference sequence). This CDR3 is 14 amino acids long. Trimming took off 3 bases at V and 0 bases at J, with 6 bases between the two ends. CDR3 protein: CASSFRFSYNEQFF. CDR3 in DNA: TGTGCCAGCAGTTTCAGATTCTCCTACAATGAGCAGTTCTTC.